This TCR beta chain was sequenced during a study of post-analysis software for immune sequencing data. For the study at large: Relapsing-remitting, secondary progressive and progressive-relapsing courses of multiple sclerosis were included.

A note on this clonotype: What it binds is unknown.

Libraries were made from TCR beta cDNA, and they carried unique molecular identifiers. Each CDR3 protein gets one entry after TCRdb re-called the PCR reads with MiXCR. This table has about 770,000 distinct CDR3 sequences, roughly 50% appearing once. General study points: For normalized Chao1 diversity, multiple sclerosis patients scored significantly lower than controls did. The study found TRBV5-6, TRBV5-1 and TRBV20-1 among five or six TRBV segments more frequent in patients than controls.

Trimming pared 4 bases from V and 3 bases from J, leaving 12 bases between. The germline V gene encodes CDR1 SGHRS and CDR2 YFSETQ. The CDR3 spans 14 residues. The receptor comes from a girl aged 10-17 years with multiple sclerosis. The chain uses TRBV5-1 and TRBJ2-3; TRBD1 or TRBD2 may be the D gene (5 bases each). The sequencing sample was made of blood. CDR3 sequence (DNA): TGCGCCAGCAGCCTAAACGGGGCAACAGATACGCAGTATTTT. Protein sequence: CASSLNGATDTQYF.